This T cell receptor beta chain is drawn from a study of graft-versus-host responses after intestinal transplantation. Study as a whole: Anti-thymocyte globulin induction was given to all recipients, followed by tacrolimus and steroids for about 3 years.

Only in-frame clones appear in the TCRdb table, and some are missing; sequencing was by immunoSEQ multiplex PCR. The sample lists 100,000 or so clones; 85% to 95% were seen once. Turning to this clone: Its matching antigen is unknown.

CDR3 length: 17 amino acids. Trimming at V came to 3 bases and at J to 0 bases, leaving 11 bases not matched to a gene. Findings of the study overall: Some GvH clones were seen earlier in gut or blood, suggesting intestinal origin. High graft-versus-host to host-versus-graft clonal ratios were seen in allografts of patients with graft-donor T cell macrochimerism.

Specimen: unstimulated CD8+ T cells sorted from spleen or lymph node cells, collected before transplant. This rearrangement joins TRBV23-1 to TRBJ2-7; 7 nucleotides align to TRBD1. TRBV23-1 is classed as an ORF, of uncertain function. This receptor was taken from a human donor who was the organ donor for an intestinal transplant. In DNA form, the CDR3 reads TGCGCCAGCAGTCATTTTTTGGACAGGACGAACTCCTACGAGCAGTACTTC. Amino acid sequence: CASSHFLDRTNSYEQYF.